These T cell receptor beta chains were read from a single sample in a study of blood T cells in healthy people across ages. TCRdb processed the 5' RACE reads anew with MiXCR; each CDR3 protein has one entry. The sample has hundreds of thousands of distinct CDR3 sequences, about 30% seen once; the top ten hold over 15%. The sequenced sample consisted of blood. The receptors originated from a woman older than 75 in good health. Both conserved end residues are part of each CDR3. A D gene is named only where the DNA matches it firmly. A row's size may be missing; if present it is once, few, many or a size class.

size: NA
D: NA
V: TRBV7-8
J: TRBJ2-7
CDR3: CASSRLAAYEQYF
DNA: TGTGCCAGCAGCAGGCTAGCCGCCTACGAGCAGTACTTC

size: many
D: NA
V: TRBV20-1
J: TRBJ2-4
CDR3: CSARDPWGAKNIQYF
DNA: TGCAGTGCTAGAGATCCATGGGGGGCCAAAAACATTCAGTACTTC

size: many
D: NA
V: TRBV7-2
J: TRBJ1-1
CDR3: CASSLRQGHTEAFF
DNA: TGTGCCAGCAGCTTACGTCAGGGGCACACTGAAGCTTTCTTT

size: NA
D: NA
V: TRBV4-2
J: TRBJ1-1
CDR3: CASSPLRGKDTEAFF
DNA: TGTGCCAGCAGCCCCCTTAGGGGGAAGGACACTGAAGCTTTCTTT

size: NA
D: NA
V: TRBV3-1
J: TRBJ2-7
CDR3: CTSSRAASNEQYF
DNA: TGTACCAGCAGCCGGGCGGCTTCTAATGAGCAGTACTTC

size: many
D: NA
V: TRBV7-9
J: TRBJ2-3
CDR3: CASTPARLITDTQYF
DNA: TGTGCCAGCACCCCCGCCAGGCTGATCACAGATACGCAGTATTTT

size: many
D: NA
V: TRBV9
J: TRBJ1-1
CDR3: CASSPRVGGTEAFF
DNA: TGTGCCAGCAGCCCCAGGGTGGGGGGCACTGAAGCTTTCTTT

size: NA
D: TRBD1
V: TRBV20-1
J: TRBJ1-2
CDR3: CSAIRDRGYGYTF
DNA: TGCAGTGCTATTAGGGACAGGGGCTATGGCTACACCTTC

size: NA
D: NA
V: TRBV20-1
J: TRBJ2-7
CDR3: CSARVPSYEQYF
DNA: TGCAGTGCTAGAGTACCCAGCTACGAGCAGTACTTC

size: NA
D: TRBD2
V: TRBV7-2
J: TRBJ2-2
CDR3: CASSFTGGNTGELFF
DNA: TGTGCCAGCAGCTTTACGGGGGGGAACACCGGGGAGCTGTTTTTT

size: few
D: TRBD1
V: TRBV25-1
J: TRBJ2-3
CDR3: CASSQGVGATDTQYF
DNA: TGTGCCAGCAGTCAGGGGGTTGGGGCCACAGATACGCAGTATTTT

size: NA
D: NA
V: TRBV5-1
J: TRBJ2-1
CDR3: CASRNGRRASYNEQFF
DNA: TGCGCCAGCAGGAACGGACGGAGAGCTTCCTACAATGAGCAGTTCTTC

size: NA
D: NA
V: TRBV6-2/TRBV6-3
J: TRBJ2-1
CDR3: CASSTFETGNNEQFF
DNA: TGTGCCAGCAGCACCTTTGAGACAGGTAACAATGAGCAGTTCTTC

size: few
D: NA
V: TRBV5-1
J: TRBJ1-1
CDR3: CASSLAAGAMGTEAFF
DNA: TGCGCCAGCAGCTTGGCAGCCGGGGCCATGGGGACTGAAGCTTTCTTT

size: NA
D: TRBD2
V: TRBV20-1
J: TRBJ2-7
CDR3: CSAERGGSPYEQYF
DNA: TGCAGTGCGGAGCGGGGGGGCAGTCCCTACGAGCAGTACTTC

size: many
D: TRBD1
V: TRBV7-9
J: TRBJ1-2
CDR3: CASSLLDRPNYGYTF
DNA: TGTGCCAGCAGCTTATTGGACAGGCCTAACTATGGCTACACCTTC

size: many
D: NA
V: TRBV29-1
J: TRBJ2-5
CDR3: CSVAGTYGQYF
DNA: TGCAGCGTTGCGGGTACTTACGGGCAGTACTTC

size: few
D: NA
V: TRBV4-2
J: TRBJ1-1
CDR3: CASGLRDKENTEAFF
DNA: TGTGCCAGCGGTCTCCGGGACAAAGAGAACACTGAAGCTTTCTTT

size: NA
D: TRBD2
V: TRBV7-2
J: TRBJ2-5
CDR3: CASSPKAGKETQYF
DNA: TGTGCCAGCAGCCCAAAAGCGGGGAAAGAGACCCAGTACTTC

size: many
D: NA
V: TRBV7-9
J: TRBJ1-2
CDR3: CASSWTGTTGGYTF
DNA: TGTGCCAGCAGCTGGACCGGGACGACGGGTGGCTACACCTTC

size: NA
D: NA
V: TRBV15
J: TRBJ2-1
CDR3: CATSRDLAAPEQFF
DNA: TGTGCCACCAGCAGAGATTTAGCAGCCCCTGAGCAGTTCTTC

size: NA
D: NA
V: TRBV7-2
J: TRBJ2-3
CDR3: CASSPDWGNTDTQYF
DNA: TGTGCCAGCAGCCCAGACTGGGGTAACACAGATACGCAGTATTTT

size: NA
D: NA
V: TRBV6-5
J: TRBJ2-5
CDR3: CASRGTWRETQYF
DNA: TGTGCCAGCAGGGGGACGTGGCGGGAGACCCAGTACTTC

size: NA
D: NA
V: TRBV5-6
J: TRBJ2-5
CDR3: CASSLSTLITGTQYF
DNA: TGTGCCAGCAGCCTCAGCACCCTAATAACGGGGACCCAGTACTTC

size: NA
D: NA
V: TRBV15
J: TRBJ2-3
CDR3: CATSRGTRTDTQYF
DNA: TGTGCCACCAGCAGGGGGACCCGCACAGATACGCAGTATTTT

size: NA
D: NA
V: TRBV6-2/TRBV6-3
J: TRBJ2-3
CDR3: CASSASFGADTQYF
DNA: TGTGCCAGCAGTGCCTCGTTTGGGGCAGATACGCAGTATTTT

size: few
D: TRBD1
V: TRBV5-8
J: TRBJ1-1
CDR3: CASSYWGQGGFTEAFF
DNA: TGTGCCAGCAGCTATTGGGGACAGGGAGGGTTCACTGAAGCTTTCTTT